This is a list of T cell receptor beta chains from one sample in a study of control samples from healthy donors and cancer patients. Only in-frame clones appear in the TCRdb table, and some are missing; sequencing was by immunoSEQ multiplex PCR. The sample includes more than 150,000 clones, more than 85% of them seen just once. The source material was blood. The source is a woman in her thirties in good health. Both conserved end residues are part of each CDR3. The D gene is left open where the match is weak. Expanded clones are given a class, and other clones once, few, many or no size at all.

clone_size,v_call,d_call,j_call,cdr3_nt,cdr3_aa
.,TRBV7-9,.,TRBJ2-7,TGTGCCAGCAGCGGAGGACTGGAATTCTACGAGCAGTACTTC,CASSGGLEFYEQYF
.,TRBV30,.,TRBJ1-1,TGTGCCTGGAGTGTAAGGGGGGTAACGAACACTGAAGCTTTCTTT,CAWSVRGVTNTEAFF
.,TRBV4-1,TRBD1,TRBJ1-1,TGCGCCAGCAGCCAAGAGGGGACAGGGTTTAACACTGAAGCTTTCTTT,CASSQEGTGFNTEAFF
.,TRBV19,.,TRBJ1-4,TGTGCCAGTAGAGGCCCGAGCCCAAATGAAAAACTGTTTTTT,CASRGPSPNEKLFF
.,TRBV11-2,.,TRBJ1-2,TGTGCCAGCAGCTCCCCGGCGGAGTATAACTATGGCTACACCTTC,CASSSPAEYNYGYTF
.,TRBV10-3,.,TRBJ2-2,TGTGCCATCAGTCAGGAGAAGACCGGGGAGCTGTTTTTT,CAISQEKTGELFF
.,TRBV5-1,.,TRBJ2-3,TGCGCCAGCAGCTCGGGAAGGGGTACAGATACGCAGTATTTT,CASSSGRGTDTQYF
.,TRBV19,TRBD2,TRBJ2-5,TGTGCCAGTAGTACAGGGACTAGCGGGAGGAGGAGGGAGACCCAGTACTTC,CASSTGTSGRRRETQYF
once,TRBV6-5,.,TRBJ1-1,TGTGCCAGCACCGTAGGGCGGAACACTGAAGCTTTCTTT,CASTVGRNTEAFF
.,TRBV3-1/TRBV3-2,TRBD2,TRBJ2-5,TGTGCCAGCAGCCAGAAGGCCGGGAGGGGCCGAGAGACCCAGTACTTC,CASSQKAGRGRETQYF
.,TRBV10-3,TRBD1,TRBJ2-5,TGTGCCATCCGGGCAGGGGGCAGTGAGACCCAGTACTTC,CAIRAGGSETQYF
few,TRBV5-8,TRBD1,TRBJ1-5,TGTGCCAGCAGCAGGGACAGCTTAGGCAATCAGCCCCAGCATTTT,CASSRDSLGNQPQHF
.,TRBV6-5,.,TRBJ1-3,TGTGCCAGCAGGCAAAACTCTGGAAACACCATATATTTT,CASRQNSGNTIYF
.,TRBV3-1/TRBV3-2,TRBD2,TRBJ2-7,TGTGCCAGCAGCCAAGGCCTAGCGGGAGGCACAGGGTTCGAGCAGTACTTC,CASSQGLAGGTGFEQYF
.,TRBV7-8,.,TRBJ2-2,TGTGCCAGCAGCTTAGCCAGGACGAACACCGGGGAGCTGTTTTTT,CASSLARTNTGELFF
.,TRBV19,.,TRBJ1-2,TGTGCCAGTAGTATAGACAGGGAGCGCTACACCTTC,CASSIDRERYTF
.,TRBV19,TRBD1,TRBJ1-4,TGTGCCAGTACCGCTACAGGGGGAACTAATGAAAAACTGTTTTTT,CASTATGGTNEKLFF
.,TRBV5-1,.,TRBJ2-6,TGCGCCAGCAGCTTGGTTTTTCAGGGCTCGAGGGTCCTGACTTTC,CASSLVFQGSRVLTF
few,TRBV4-2,TRBD1,TRBJ1-2,TGTGCCAGCAGCCAAGAAAGGACAGGGGGCTATGGCTACACCTTC,CASSQERTGGYGYTF
few,TRBV2,TRBD1,TRBJ1-5,TGTGCCAGCAGTCTTGACAGGGGGACGAGTCAGCCCCAGCATTTT,CASSLDRGTSQPQHF
.,TRBV5-6,.,TRBJ2-7,TGTGCCAGCAGCTTGAGGTCCGAGCAGTACTTC,CASSLRSEQYF
.,TRBV5-1,TRBD2,TRBJ2-1,TGCGCCAGCAGGACTAGCGGTAACTCCTACAATGAGCAGTTCTTC,CASRTSGNSYNEQFF
few,TRBV7-7,.,TRBJ2-3,TGTGCCAGCAGCTCTACGCCATTAAGCACAGATACGCAGTATTTT,CASSSTPLSTDTQYF
.,TRBV19,.,TRBJ1-5,TGTGCCAGTAGCCCTATGGGGTATAGCAATCAGCCCCAGCATTTT,CASSPMGYSNQPQHF